Listed here are 14 T cell receptor beta chains from one sample, sequenced in a study of OX40 agonist ivuxolimab in advanced cancers. Method: immunoSEQ multiplex PCR; TCRdb's copy keeps in-frame clones and lacks some. There are 95,000 or so clones in the sample; roughly 88% occur only once, and 3.8% lies in the top ten. The specimen was CD4+ or CD8+ T cells sorted from blood, collected in a trial of the OX40 agonist ivuxolimab. These receptors came from an adult with an advanced solid tumor such as melanoma, head and neck, liver or kidney cancer.

This clone showed up just a few times. The V and J genes are TRBV20-1 and TRBJ2-1; D gene unclear. Trimming removed 0 bases from V and 5 bases from J, with 2 bases in between. The germline V gene has CDR1 DFQATT and CDR2 SNEGSKA (reference sequence). This CDR3 is 11 amino acids long. CDR3 nucleotide sequence: TGCAGTGCTAGAGAGGACAATGAGCAGTTCTTC. Its protein is CSAREDNEQFF.

The CDR3 loop reads CASRRELVYEQYF. The CDR3, as DNA: TGCGCCAGCAGGCGGGAGCTCGTCTACGAGCAGTACTTC. The chain carries TRBV10-2 and TRBJ2-7; 7 bases map to TRBD2. Germline V gene data show CDR1 as WSHSY and CDR2 as SAAADI. Unmatched junction bases numbered 5, after V lost 6 bases and J lost 3 bases. CDR3 length: 13 residues.

J is TRBJ2-3 and V is TRBV9; no clear D gene. This CDR3 comprises 15 residues. Trimming took off 0 bases at V and 0 bases at J, with 8 bases between the two ends. Germline assignment: CDR1 SGDLS and CDR2 YYNGEE. The CDR3 reads CASSVESFSTDTQYF. The CDR3 DNA follows: TGTGCCAGCAGCGTAGAATCGTTTAGCACAGATACGCAGTATTTT.

This chain uses TRBV27 with TRBJ2-2, with TRBD2 matching 12 bases. The germline V gene encodes CDR1 MNHEY and CDR2 SMNVEV (reference sequence). The CDR3 loop spans 17 amino acids. With V trimmed by 3 bases and J by 1 base, 3 bases remained unmatched. The CDR3 bases are TGTGCCAGCAGTTTCCTAGCGGGAGGGGGGAACACCGGGGAGCTGTTTTTT. Protein sequence: CASSFLAGGGNTGELFF.

The rearrangement joins TRBV14 to TRBJ2-7; the D gene is possibly TRBD2 (5 bases). The V and J ends lost 1 base and 1 base respectively, with 8 bases between them. The CDR3 runs 14 residues. Germline V CDR1 and CDR2: SGHDN, FVKESK. This chain's CDR3 is CASSQATGSYEQYF. CDR3 coding DNA: TGTGCCAGCAGCCAAGCCACGGGATCCTACGAGCAGTACTTC.

The gene calls are TRBV11-3 and TRBJ2-7; D perhaps matches TRBD1 (6 bases). Germline values: CDR1 SGHNT, CDR2 YENEEA. V gave up 6 bases and J gave up 2 bases, with 14 bases separating them. This CDR3 region has 14 residues. The CDR3, as DNA: TGTGCCAGCAGGTCTCCCACAGGGCCCTACGAGCAGTACTTC. It encodes CASRSPTGPYEQYF.

The chain links TRBV20-1 to TRBJ1-2; 8 bases are shared with TRBD1. The germline V gene encodes CDR1 DFQATT and CDR2 SNEGSKA (reference sequence). V lost 5 bases and J lost 8; bases outside the gene matches: 4. The CDR3 totals 11 residues. CDR3 sequence reads: CSAAAGGGYTF. The CDR3 coding sequence is TGCAGTGCTGCAGCAGGGGGCGGCTACACCTTC.

This clone has more than one count but fewer than ten. The V gene is TRBV9, the J gene TRBJ1-3; D gene unclear. Germline V lookup: CDR1 SGDLS, CDR2 YYNGEE. The CDR3 is 15 residues long. V was clipped by 0 bases and J by 7 bases, with 14 bases between them. The chain's CDR3 is CASSVEGRIDNTIYF. CDR3 bases: TGTGCCAGCAGCGTAGAAGGGAGAATAGACAACACCATATATTTT. Using reference TRBV9 and TRBJ1-3 for the parts outside the CDR3, the full variable domain is DSGVTQTPKHLITATGQRVTLRCSPRSGDLSVYWYQQSLDQGLQFLIQYYNGEERAKGNILERFSAQQFPDLHSELNLSSLELGDSALYFCASSVEGRIDNTIYFGEGSWLTVV.

In nucleotides, the CDR3 is TGTGCCAGTAAGAACTGGGACGGAGCTAGCACAGATACGCAGTATTTT. It specifies CASKNWDGASTDTQYF. The V gene is TRBV2, the J gene TRBJ2-3, with D perhaps being TRBD1 or TRBD2 (5 bases each). Germline V CDR1 and CDR2: SNHLY, FYNNEI. There are 16 residues in the CDR3. The V and J ends lost 9 bases and 0 bases respectively, with 19 bases between them.

The genes are TRBV18 and TRBJ2-7, with D unclear. The V and J ends lost 5 bases and 3 bases respectively, with 17 bases between them. The CDR3 runs to 15 residues. Germline CDR1 is KGHSH and CDR2 is LQKENI. Here the CDR3 reads CASSIHEAAYYEQYF. The CDR3 DNA is TGTGCCAGCTCAATACATGAAGCCGCTTACTACGAGCAGTACTTC.

The chain employs TRBV27 and TRBJ2-2, with D perhaps being TRBD1 or TRBD2 (5 bases each). Per germline, CDR1 MNHEY and CDR2 SMNVEV (reference sequence). The CDR3 contains 19 residues. V lost 5 bases to trimming and J lost 5 bases, with 27 bases between them. The CDR3: CASSPKGYLGMEVTGELFF. The CDR3 nucleotides are TGTGCCAGCAGTCCCAAGGGGTATTTGGGGATGGAGGTGACCGGGGAGCTGTTTTTT.

This clone was seen a handful of times. The chain employs TRBV5-4 and TRBJ2-3; weak D call: TRBD1 (6 bases). The CDR3 has 14 amino acids. V lost 0 bases and J 2 bases, leaving 7 bases between the germline ends. Looked up from germline, CDR1 is SGHNT and CDR2 is YYREEE (reference sequence). CDR3 nucleotide sequence: TGTGCCAGCAGCTTGGACAGGGACACAGATACGCAGTATTTT. As protein: CASSLDRDTDTQYF.

V is TRBV7-2 and J is TRBJ2-7; perhaps TRBD2 as D (6 bases). V lost 7 bases, J lost 0 bases, and 16 bases lay in between. The length of the CDR3 is 15 residues. Germline V gives CDR1 SGHTA, CDR2 FQGNSA. The CDR3 loop is CASTPSGGGSYEQYF. The CDR3 nucleotides are TGTGCCAGCACCCCCTCCGGGGGAGGCTCCTACGAGCAGTACTTC.

The chain employs TRBV28 and TRBJ1-2, with no clear D. The germline gives CDR1 MDHEN, CDR2 SYDVKM. The CDR3 loop spans 13 amino acids. The V end was cut by 5 bases, the J end by 4 bases, with 11 bases between. The CDR3 loop is CASSETTLYGYTF. CDR3 coding DNA: TGTGCCAGCAGTGAAACGACCCTCTATGGCTACACCTTC.